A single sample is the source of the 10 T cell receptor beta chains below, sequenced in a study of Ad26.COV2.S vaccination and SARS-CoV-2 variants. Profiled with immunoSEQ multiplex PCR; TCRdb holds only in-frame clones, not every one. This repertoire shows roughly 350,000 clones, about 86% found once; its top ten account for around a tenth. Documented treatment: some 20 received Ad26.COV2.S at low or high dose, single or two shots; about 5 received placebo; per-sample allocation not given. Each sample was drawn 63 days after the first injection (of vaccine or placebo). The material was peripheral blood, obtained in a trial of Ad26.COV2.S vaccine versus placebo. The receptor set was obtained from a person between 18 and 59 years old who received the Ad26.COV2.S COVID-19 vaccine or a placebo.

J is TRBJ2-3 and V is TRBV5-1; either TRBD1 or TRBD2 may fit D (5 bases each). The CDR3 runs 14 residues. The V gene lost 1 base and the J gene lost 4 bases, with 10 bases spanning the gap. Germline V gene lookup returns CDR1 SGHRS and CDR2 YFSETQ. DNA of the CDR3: TGCGCCAGCAGCTTGTTAGGGGACGCAGATACGCAGTATTTT. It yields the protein CASSLLGDADTQYF.

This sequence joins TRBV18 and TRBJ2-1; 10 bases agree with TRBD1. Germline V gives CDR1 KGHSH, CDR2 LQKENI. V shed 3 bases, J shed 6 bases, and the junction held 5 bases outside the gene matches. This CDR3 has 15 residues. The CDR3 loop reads CASSPGQGRVNEQFF. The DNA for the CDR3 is TGTGCCAGCTCACCGGGACAGGGGCGAGTCAATGAGCAGTTCTTC.

CDR3 sequence: CASSALRGNQETQYF. The CDR3 DNA reads as TGTGCCAGCAGCGCCCTCAGGGGGAATCAAGAGACCCAGTACTTC. The gene calls are TRBV2 and TRBJ2-5; TRBD1 aligns across 7 bases. V dropped 6 bases and J dropped 2; count of bases not matched to a gene: 9. The germline CDR1 and CDR2 sequences are SNHLY and FYNNEI. This CDR3 contains 15 residues.

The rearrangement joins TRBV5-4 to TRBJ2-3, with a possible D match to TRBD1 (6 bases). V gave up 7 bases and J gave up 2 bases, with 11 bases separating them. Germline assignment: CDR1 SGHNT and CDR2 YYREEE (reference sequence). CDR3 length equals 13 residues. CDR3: CASGSGDTDTQYF. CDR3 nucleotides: TGTGCCAGCGGATCAGGGGACACAGATACGCAGTATTTT.

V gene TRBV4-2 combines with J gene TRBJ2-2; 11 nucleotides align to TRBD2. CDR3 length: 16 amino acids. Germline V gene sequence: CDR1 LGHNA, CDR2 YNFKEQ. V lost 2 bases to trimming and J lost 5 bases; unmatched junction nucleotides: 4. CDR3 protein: CASSQRLAGRTGELFF. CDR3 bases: TGTGCCAGCAGCCAAAGACTAGCGGGAAGGACCGGGGAGCTGTTTTTT.

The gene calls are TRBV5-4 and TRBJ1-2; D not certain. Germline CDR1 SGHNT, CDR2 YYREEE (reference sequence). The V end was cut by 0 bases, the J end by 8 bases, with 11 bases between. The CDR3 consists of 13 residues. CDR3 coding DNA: TGTGCCAGCAGCTTGGCAGCCTATAGGGGCTACACCTTC. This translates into CASSLAAYRGYTF.

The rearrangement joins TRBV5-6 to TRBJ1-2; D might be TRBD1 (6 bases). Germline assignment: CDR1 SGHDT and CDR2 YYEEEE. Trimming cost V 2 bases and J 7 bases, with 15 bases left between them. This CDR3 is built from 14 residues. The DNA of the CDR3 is TGTGCCAGCAGCTTATCCGGGGGGGCGCGTGGCTACACCTTC. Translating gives CASSLSGGARGYTF.

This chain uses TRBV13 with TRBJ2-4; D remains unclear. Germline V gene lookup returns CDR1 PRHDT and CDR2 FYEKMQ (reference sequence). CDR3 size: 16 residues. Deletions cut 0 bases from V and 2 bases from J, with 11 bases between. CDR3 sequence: CASSLGRAMTKNIQYF. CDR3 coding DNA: TGTGCCAGCAGCTTAGGTCGGGCGATGACCAAAAACATTCAGTACTTC. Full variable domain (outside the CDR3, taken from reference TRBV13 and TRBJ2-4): AAGVIQSPRHLIKEKRETATLKCYPIPRHDTVYWYQQGPGQDPQFLISFYEKMQSDKGSIPDRFSAQQFSDYHSELNMSSLELGDSALYFCASSLGRAMTKNIQYFGAGTRLSVL.

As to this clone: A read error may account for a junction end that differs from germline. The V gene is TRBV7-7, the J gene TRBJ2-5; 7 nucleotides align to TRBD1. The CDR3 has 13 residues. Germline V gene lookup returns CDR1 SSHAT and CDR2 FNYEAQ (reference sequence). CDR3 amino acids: CASSPSSRGPQYF. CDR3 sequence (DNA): TGTGCTAGCAGCCCATCGTCAAGGGGGCCCCAGTACTTC.

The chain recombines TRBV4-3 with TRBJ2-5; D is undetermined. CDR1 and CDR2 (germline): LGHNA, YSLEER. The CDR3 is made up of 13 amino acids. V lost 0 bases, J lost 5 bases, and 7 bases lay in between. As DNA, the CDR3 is TGCGCCAGCAGCCAAGATAGGACCGAGACCCAGTACTTC. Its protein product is CASSQDRTETQYF.